The following is a TCR beta chain sequence with its context. This sample was taken from a study of blood T cell repertoires in COVID-19. Study-level background: Acute and convalescent COVID-19 samples came from the United States, Italy and Spain. The cDNA or gDNA used as material had been derived from T cells, B-cell-depleted T cells, or PBMCs.

The germline CDR1 and CDR2 sequences are LNHDA and SQIVND (reference sequence). Deletions cut 6 bases from V and 1 base from J, with 12 bases between. The CDR3 has 14 amino acids. In the original analysis: Reference gene primer amplification gave nucleated cell count estimates. The data were produced by immunoSEQ multiplex PCR, yet TCRdb's version contains in-frame clones alone and is incomplete. V, J and clone size were drawn from that table, and D and trimming were deduced from the DNA. The table has 70,000 to 95,000 clones, around nine tenths seen once. The sample comprised peripheral blood. This clonotype was sampled from an elderly woman with acute or convalescent COVID-19. The chain has TRBV19 and TRBJ1-1; D is ambiguous. The CDR3 loop is CASSRWEGNTEAFF. In DNA form, the CDR3 reads TGTGCCAGTAGCCGATGGGAGGGGAACACTGAAGCTTTCTTT.